The T cell receptor (beta chain) under discussion was sequenced for a study of shared clonotypes between healthy human individuals. A split of CD4+ cells into CD45RA+ naive and CD45RA-negative memory subsets was performed. Here immunoSEQ multiplex PCR was the method, and the copy in TCRdb shows in-frame clones only, minus some. The table records 2.3 million or so clones, approximately 93% of them present only once. This CDR3 region has 13 residues. The V end was cut by 0 bases, the J end by 12 bases, with 14 bases between. From germline, CDR1 is KGHSH and CDR2 LQKENI. The sequence came from a man aged 18 to 29 in good health. Some clones in this sample may be carry-over from other donors' samples. The J gene is TRBJ1-1, the V gene TRBV18; TRBD1 is a possible D gene (6 bases). Sample: naive CD4+ T cells from PBMCs. Described subset: CD45RA+ positively selected. The DNA of the CDR3 is TGTGCCAGCTCACCACCGGGGGCGGCAGGGTCTTTCTTT. Translation gives CASSPPGAAGSFF.